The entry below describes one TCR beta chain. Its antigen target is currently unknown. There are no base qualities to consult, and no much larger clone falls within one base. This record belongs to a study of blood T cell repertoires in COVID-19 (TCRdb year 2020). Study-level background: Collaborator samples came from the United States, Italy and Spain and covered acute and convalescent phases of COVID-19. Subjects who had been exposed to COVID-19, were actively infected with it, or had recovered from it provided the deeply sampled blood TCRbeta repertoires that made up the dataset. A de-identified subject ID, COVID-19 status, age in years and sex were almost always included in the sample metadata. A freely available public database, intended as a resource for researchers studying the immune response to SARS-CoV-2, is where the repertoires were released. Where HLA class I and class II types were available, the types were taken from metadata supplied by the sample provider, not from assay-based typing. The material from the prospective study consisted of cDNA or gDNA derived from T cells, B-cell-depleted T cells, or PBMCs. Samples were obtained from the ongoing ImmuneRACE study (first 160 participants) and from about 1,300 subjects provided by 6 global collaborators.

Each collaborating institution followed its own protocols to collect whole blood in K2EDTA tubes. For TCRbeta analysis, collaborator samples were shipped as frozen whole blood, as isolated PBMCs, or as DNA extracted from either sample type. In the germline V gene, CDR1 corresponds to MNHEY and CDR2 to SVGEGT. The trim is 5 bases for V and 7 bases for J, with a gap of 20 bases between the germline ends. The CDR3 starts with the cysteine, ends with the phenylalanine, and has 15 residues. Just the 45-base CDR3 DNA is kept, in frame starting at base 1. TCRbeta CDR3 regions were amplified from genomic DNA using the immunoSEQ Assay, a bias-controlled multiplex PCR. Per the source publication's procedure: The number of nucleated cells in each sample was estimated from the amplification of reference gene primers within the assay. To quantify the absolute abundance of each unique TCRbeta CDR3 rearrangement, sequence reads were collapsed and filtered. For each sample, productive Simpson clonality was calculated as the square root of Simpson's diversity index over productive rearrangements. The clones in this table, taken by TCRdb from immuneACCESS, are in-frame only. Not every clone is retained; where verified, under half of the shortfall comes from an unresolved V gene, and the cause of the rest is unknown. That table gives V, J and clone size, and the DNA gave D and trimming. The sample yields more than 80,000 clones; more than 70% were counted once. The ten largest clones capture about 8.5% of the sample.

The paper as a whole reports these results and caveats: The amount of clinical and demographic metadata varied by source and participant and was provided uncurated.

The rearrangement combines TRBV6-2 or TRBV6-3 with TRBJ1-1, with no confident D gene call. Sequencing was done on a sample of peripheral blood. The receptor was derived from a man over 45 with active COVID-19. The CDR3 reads CASSTPWRPPIEAFF. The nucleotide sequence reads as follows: TGTGCCAGCAGTACTCCTTGGAGGCCCCCTATTGAAGCTTTCTTT.